These T cell receptor beta chains were read from a single sample in a study of blood T cell repertoires in COVID-19. TCRdb keeps only in-frame clones here, not all; method: immunoSEQ multiplex PCR. Of about 80,000 clones in the sample, about 83% were seen once. The sample comprised peripheral blood. These receptors originate from a man aged 50 to 59 with acute or convalescent COVID-19. CDR3s include the opening cysteine and the closing phenylalanine or tryptophan. The D gene is left open where the match is weak. Size is stated for part of the rows, as once, few or many counts, or as a class when the clone is expanded.

clone_size j_call d_call v_call cdr3_aa cdr3_nt
NA TRBJ2-7 NA TRBV30 CAWSAGATYEQYF TGTGCCTGGAGTGCTGGGGCCACCTACGAGCAGTACTTC
NA TRBJ1-4 TRBD1 TRBV9 CASSGGQGVWANEKLFF TGTGCCAGCAGCGGGGGACAGGGGGTTTGGGCTAATGAAAAACTGTTTTTT
once TRBJ2-3 TRBD1 TRBV5-1 CASSSGRTGSSTDTQYF TGCGCCAGCAGCTCGGGAAGGACAGGGAGTAGCACAGATACGCAGTATTTT
NA TRBJ2-3 TRBD2 TRBV28 CASSLGLAGVLRNTQYF TGTGCCAGCAGTTTGGGACTAGCGGGAGTTTTAAGGAATACGCAGTATTTT
NA TRBJ1-6 TRBD1 TRBV30 CAWTRTGTNSPLHF TGTGCCTGGACCAGGACAGGTACGAATTCACCCCTCCACTTT
NA TRBJ2-3 NA TRBV14 CASMGLTDTQYF TGTGCCAGCATGGGGCTCACAGATACGCAGTATTTT
few TRBJ1-5 NA TRBV19 CASSSTVHSNQPQHF TGTGCCAGTAGTTCGACAGTTCATAGCAATCAGCCCCAGCATTTT
NA TRBJ2-7 TRBD2 TRBV19 CASRSSGGAFPYEQYF TGTGCCAGTAGATCTAGCGGGGGGGCTTTCCCCTACGAGCAGTACTTC
NA TRBJ1-3 NA TRBV19 CASTTMGGYSGNTIYF TGTGCCAGTACCACAATGGGCGGGTATTCTGGAAACACCATATATTTT
NA TRBJ1-6 NA TRBV4-3 CASSQVVLNSPLHF TGCGCCAGCAGCCAAGTCGTCCTAAATTCACCCCTCCACTTT
NA TRBJ2-7 TRBD1 TRBV5-4 CASSYGQGAYEQYF TGTGCCAGCAGCTACGGACAGGGGGCCTACGAGCAGTACTTC
NA TRBJ2-7 NA TRBV2 CASIERRTAYEQYF TGTGCCAGCATCGAACGCAGGACAGCCTACGAGCAGTACTTC